The source of this T cell receptor (beta chain) is a study of blood T cell repertoires in COVID-19 (TCRdb year 2020). The study in broad terms: The collaborator samples originated in the United States, Italy and Spain and spanned the acute and convalescent phases of COVID-19. The material from the prospective study consisted of cDNA or gDNA derived from T cells, B-cell-depleted T cells, or PBMCs. The dataset comprised deeply sampled blood TCRbeta repertoires from subjects exposed to, actively infected with, or recovered from COVID-19. The repertoires were released in a freely available public database meant as a resource for research on the immune response to SARS-CoV-2. Samples came from the ongoing ImmuneRACE study (first 160 participants) plus 1,254 subjects from 6 global collaborators. A de-identified subject ID, COVID-19 status, age in years and sex were almost always included in the sample metadata. Where available, HLA class I and class II types were taken from metadata supplied by the sample provider and were not determined by assay-based typing. The research as a whole found: The amount of clinical and demographic metadata varied by source and participant and was provided uncurated.

Notes on this clone: The specificity of this receptor is unknown. The record has no base qualities; no much larger clone is one base away.

TCRbeta CDR3 regions were amplified from genomic DNA by means of the immunoSEQ Assay, a bias-controlled multiplex PCR. The authors' pipeline ran thus. Nucleated cell counts per sample were estimated from amplification of reference gene primers within the assay. Sequence reads were collapsed and filtered to measure the absolute abundance of every unique TCRbeta CDR3 rearrangement. For each sample, productive Simpson clonality was calculated as the square root of Simpson's diversity index over productive rearrangements. Drawn from immuneACCESS, this table holds only the in-frame rearrangements with V and J called that TCRdb kept. Clones are partly lost; checked studies trace under half to an unresolved V gene and leave the rest unexplained. D and trimming were read from the DNA, whereas the V and J calls and clone size are those reported in that table. Counted in this sample were approximately 500,000 clones; 89% of them appeared once. The ten top clones hold about 1% of the sample.

At one collaborating source in Seattle, patients were enrolled during active infection and were followed longitudinally through the course of disease. Collaborating institutions collected whole blood in K2EDTA tubes following their own protocols. Collaborator samples were shipped for TCRbeta analysis as frozen whole blood, isolated PBMCs, or DNA extracted from either sample type. CDR1 and CDR2 (MNHNY, SVGAGI) derive from the germline V gene (reference sequence). Taken from cysteine to phenylalanine, the CDR3 has 15 residues. Solely the CDR3 DNA is kept, with 45 bases framed from the first base. Germline trimming amounts to 6 bases on V and 7 bases on J, with 8 as the count of junction bases outside the gene matches.

The origin of this receptor is a man aged 18-30 years with COVID-19, enrolled during active disease. The sample comprised peripheral blood. The V and J segments used are TRBV6-6 and TRBJ2-3, with 12 bases aligning to TRBD2. The CDR3 loop reads CASSKSSGGAHTQYF. The sequence in DNA is TGTGCCAGCAGCAAATCTAGCGGGGGGGCCCATACGCAGTATTTT.